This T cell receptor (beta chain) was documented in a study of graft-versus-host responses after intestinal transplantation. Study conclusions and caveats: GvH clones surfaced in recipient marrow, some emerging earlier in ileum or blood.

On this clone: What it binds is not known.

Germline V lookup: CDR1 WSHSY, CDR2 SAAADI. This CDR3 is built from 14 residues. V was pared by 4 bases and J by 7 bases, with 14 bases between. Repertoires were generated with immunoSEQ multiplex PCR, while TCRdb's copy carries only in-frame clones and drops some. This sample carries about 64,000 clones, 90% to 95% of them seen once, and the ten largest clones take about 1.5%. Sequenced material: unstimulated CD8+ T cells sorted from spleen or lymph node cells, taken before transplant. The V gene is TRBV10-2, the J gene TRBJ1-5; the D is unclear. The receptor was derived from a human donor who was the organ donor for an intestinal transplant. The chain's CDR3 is CASSVRGLKQPQHF. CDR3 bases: TGCGCCAGCAGTGTGAGAGGGTTAAAGCAGCCCCAGCATTTT.